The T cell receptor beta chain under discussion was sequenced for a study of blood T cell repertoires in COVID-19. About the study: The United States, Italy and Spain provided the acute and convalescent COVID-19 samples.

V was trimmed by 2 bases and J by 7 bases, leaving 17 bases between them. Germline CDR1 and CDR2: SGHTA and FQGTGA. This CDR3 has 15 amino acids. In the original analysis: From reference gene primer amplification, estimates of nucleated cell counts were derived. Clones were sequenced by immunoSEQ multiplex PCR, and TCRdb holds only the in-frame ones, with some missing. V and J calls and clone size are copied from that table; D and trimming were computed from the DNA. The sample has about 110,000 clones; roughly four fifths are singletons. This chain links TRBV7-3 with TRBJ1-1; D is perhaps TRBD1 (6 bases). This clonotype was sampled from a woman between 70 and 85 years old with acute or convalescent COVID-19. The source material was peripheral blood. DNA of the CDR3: TGTGCCAGCAGCTTAGGTCCCGCGGGGGCTGGTGAAGCTTTCTTT. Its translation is CASSLGPAGAGEAFF.